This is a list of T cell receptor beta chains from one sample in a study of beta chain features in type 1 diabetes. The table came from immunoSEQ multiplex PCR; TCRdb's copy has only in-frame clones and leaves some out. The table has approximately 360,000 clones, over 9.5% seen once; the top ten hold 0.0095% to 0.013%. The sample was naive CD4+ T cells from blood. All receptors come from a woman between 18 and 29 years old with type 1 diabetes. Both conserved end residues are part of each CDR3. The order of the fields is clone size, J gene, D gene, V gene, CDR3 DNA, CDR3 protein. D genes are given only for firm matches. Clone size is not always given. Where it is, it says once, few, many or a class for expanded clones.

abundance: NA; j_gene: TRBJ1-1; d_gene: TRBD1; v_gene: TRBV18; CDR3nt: TGTGCCAGCTCACGACAGGGTTCGAACACTGAAGCTTTCTTT; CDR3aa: CASSRQGSNTEAFF
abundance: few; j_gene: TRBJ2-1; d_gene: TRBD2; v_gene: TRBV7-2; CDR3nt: TGTGCCAGCAGCTCAGCGGGAGTAGGGCTTGGGCAGTTCTTC; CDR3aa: CASSSAGVGLGQFF
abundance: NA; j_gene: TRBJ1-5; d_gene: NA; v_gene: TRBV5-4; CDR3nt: TGTGCCAGCAGCCGGGGGAAAGATCAGCCCCAGCATTTT; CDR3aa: CASSRGKDQPQHF
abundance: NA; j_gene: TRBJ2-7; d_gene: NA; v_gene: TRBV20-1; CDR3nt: TGCAGTGCCCTAGTCCACTACGAGCAGTACTTC; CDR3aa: CSALVHYEQYF
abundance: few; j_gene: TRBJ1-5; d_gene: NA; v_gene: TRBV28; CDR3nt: TGTGCCAGCAGTTTATGGGGAGACAATCAGCCCCAGCATTTT; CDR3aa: CASSLWGDNQPQHF
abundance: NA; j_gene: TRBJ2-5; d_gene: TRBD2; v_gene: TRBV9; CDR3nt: TGTGCCAGCAGCGTAGACGGGGGGGGGTTAGAGACCCAGTACTTC; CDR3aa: CASSVDGGGLETQYF
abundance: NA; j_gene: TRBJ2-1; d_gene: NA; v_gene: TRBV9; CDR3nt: TGTGCCAGCAGCGTAGGTCGAGGACTAACATCCTCGGATGAGCAGTTCTTC; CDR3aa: CASSVGRGLTSSDEQFF
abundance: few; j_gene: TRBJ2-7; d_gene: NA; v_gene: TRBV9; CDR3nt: TGTGCCAGCAATGCAGCGGGTACCGATTCGGAGCAGTACTTC; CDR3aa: CASNAAGTDSEQYF
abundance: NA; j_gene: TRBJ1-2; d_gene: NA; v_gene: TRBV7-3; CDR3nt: TGTGCCAGCAGCTCACCGGGACTCCACAATTATACCTTC; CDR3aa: CASSSPGLHNYTF
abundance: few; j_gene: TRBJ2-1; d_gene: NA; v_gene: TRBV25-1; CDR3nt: TGTGCCAGCGCCGTAGGGGGAAGCAATGAGCAGTTCTTC; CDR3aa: CASAVGGSNEQFF
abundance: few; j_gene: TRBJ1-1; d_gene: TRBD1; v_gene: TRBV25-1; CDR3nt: TGTGCCAGCAGGACGACAGGGATTCAAGGCACTGAAGCTTTCTTT; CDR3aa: CASRTTGIQGTEAFF
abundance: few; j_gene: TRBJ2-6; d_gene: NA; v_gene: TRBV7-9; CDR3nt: TGTGCCAGCAGCCGAAGGGGGTCTGGGGCCAACGTCCTGACTTTC; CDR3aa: CASSRRGSGANVLTF
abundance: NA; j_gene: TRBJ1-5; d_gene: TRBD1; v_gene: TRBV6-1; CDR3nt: TGTGCCAGCAGTGAACCTACAGGGGGTGGGCAGCCCCAGCATTTT; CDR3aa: CASSEPTGGGQPQHF
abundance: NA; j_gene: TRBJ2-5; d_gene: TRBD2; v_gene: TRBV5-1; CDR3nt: TGCGCCAGCAGCCCCGGACTAGCGGGAGTTCGAATTGAGACCCAGTACTTC; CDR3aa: CASSPGLAGVRIETQYF
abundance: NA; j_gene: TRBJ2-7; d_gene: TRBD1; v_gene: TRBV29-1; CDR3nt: TGCAGCGTAGCCGGGACAGGGGGGAACGAGCAGTACTTC; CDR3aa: CSVAGTGGNEQYF
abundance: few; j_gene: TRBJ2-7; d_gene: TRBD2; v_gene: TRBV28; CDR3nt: TGTGCCAGCAGTTTAGTGTCTAGCGGGAACTACGAGCAGTACTTC; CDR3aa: CASSLVSSGNYEQYF
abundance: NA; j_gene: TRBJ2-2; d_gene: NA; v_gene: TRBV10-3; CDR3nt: TGTGCCATCTCCCAGCGAACCGGGGAGCTGTTTTTT; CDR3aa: CAISQRTGELFF
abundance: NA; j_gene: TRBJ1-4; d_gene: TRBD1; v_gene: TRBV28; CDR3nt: TGTGCCAGCAGTTCAACAGGGGGCTATTACGAAAAACTGTTTTTT; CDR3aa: CASSSTGGYYEKLFF
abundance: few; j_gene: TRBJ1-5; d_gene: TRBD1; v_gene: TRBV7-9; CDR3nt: TGTGCCAGCAGCCCTGGGACAGGCATCAATCAGCCCCAGCATTTT; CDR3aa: CASSPGTGINQPQHF
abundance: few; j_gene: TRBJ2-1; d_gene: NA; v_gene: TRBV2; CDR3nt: TGTGCCAGCAGTGACGGTGCGGGGCAGTTCTTC; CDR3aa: CASSDGAGQFF
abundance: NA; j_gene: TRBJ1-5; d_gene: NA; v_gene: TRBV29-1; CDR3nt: TGCAGCGTGGGCAGTGGCCTTCAGAATCAGCCCCAGCATTTT; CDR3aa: CSVGSGLQNQPQHF
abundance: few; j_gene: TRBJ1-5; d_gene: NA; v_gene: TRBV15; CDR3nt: TGTGCCACCAGCCCAGGGCATTCAGGTCAGCCCCAGCATTTT; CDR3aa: CATSPGHSGQPQHF
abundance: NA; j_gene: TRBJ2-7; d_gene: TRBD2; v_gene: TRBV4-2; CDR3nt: TGTGCCAGCAGCCAGACGACTAGCGCCGCCTACGAGCAGTACTTC; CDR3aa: CASSQTTSAAYEQYF
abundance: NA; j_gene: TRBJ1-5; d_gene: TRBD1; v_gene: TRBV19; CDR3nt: TGTGCCAGTAACACACAGGGGGCGTCAAGGCAGCCCCAGCATTTT; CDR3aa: CASNTQGASRQPQHF
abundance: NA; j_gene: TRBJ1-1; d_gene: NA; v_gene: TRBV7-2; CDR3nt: TGTGCCAGCAGCACCCAACAGGGCGTGCCTGAAGCTTTCTTT; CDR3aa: CASSTQQGVPEAFF
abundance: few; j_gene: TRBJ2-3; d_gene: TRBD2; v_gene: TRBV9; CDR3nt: TGTGCCAGCAGCGCTAAAGGGACTAGTGGGCGTGGGCATACGCAGTATTTT; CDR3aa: CASSAKGTSGRGHTQYF